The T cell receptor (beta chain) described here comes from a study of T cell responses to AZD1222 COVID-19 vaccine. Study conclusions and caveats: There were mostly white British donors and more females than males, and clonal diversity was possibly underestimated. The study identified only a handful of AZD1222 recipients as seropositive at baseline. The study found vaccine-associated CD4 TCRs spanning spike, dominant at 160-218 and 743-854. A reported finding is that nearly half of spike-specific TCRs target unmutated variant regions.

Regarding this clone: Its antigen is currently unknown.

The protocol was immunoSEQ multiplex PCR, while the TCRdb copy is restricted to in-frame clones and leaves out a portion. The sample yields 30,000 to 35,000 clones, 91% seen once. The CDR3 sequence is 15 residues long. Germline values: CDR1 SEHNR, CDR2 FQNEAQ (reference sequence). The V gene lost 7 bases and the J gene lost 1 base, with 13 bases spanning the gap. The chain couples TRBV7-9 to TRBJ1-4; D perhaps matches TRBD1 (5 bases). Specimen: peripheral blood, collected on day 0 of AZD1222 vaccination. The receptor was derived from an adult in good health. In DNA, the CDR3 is TGTGCCAGCACTGTAGCCGGGGGAACTAATGAAAAACTGTTTTTT. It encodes CASTVAGGTNEKLFF.